The present entry profiles one T cell receptor (beta chain) with its context. This clonotype has only a few counts. The antigen it binds to is not known. Base quality data are lacking; no much larger clone is found one base away. This specimen belongs to a study of T cells in Graves' hyperthyroidism and ophthalmopathy (dated by TCRdb to between 2017 and 2020). Describing the broader study: Peripheral blood was collected at initial diagnosis, before any treatment. The 100 discovery patients were randomly split 7:3 into training and test sets. Thyroid tissue and blood T-cell repertoires from about 6 Graves' hyperthyroidism patients were also compared in the study. To identify TCR V-J signatures that set the groups apart, the researchers used a discovery cohort of more than 95 patients, made up of fewer than 50 with Graves' ophthalmopathy and 57 with stable Graves' hyperthyroidism. Prospective prediction of ophthalmopathy was tested in an independent validation cohort consisting of roughly 19 hyperthyroidism patients and 17 patients who later progressed to ophthalmopathy. TCR Vbeta CDR3 sequencing of roughly 140 peripheral blood samples (fewer than 45 ophthalmopathy, approximately 80 hyperthyroidism and roughly 17 progressor patients) is reported in the paper. Following sampling, methimazole starting at 30 mg daily was given to hyperthyroidism patients, and high-dose intravenous methylprednisolone was given to ophthalmopathy patients. Overall results and qualifications from the work: Ophthalmopathy was separated from stable hyperthyroidism by a 13 V-J signature model, with 87.88% sensitivity and 81% to 82% specificity obtained in cross-validation and 80%/75% obtained in testing. Most expanded thyroid clonotypes (frequency above 0.001) were also found in blood, which suggests that blood repertoires may mirror thyroid immune responses. In validation, the model predicted progression to ophthalmopathy with 65% to 71% sensitivity and around 72% specificity, a median of approximately 6.7 months before onset. No statistical method was used to fix the sample size in advance, and group allocation was not hidden from the investigators.

TCR beta CDR3 regions were amplified from RNA transcripts. The first round of RT-PCR for the TCR CDR3 was performed with the HTBI primer set and the Qiagen OneStep RT-PCR kit. The libraries were constructed in a second round of multiplex PCR and then size-selected and purified. The libraries were sequenced on an Illumina HiSeq2000 using paired-end 100 bp reads. The paper's data handling went like this. Raw data were processed with SOAPnuke, discarding reads with adapters, uncalled bases, mean Phred below 15, or no exact constant-primer or identifier match. COPE v1.2.5 was used to merge the high-quality paired reads, and each unique nucleotide sequence was defined as a clonotype. MiTCR v1.1 was used to align clonotypes to the IMGT TRBV, TRBD and TRBJ reference segments. Only V-J combinations with frequency above 0.0001, covering roughly 99% of repertoires, were analysed. The TCS score was defined as F50 (clonal expansion) divided by E x V (chaos), with BLOSUM62-based TCRdist calculated between CDR3 peptides within each V-J. Welch's t-statistics and random forest reduced 500 to 650 V-J features to 10 to 15, which were used in a naive Bayes classifier (R e1071). TCRdb trimmed public reads at Q25 via fastp, called clones via MiXCR and kept in-frame beta chains. CDR3 protein duplicates are merged, each entry listing the most common genes and DNA. V and J calls and clone size were set by TCRdb, not the authors. The sample contains about 250,000 distinct CDR3 sequences, almost 25% of them found a single time. The ten largest clones capture about a third of the sample.

Ophthalmopathy patients had moderately to severely active disease, Clinical Activity Score of at least 3, NOSPECS grade of at least 4, and duration under 3 months. Patients with uncontrolled infections, other autoimmune diseases, pregnancy or lactation were excluded. Diagnoses were established on the basis of clinical symptoms, serum thyroxine and TRAb, thyroid ultrasound, and orbital computed tomography. Ficoll-Paque density gradient centrifugation was used to isolate PBMCs from 9.5 to 10 ml of fresh peripheral blood. Trizol reagent was used to extract total RNA, and RNA quality was then checked on an Agilent 2100 Bioanalyzer. The clonotype was recovered from a woman aged 35 to 49 with Graves' ophthalmopathy. Sequenced material: blood.

CDR3 sequence: CASSQGGGQPGYTF. At the DNA level, the sequence is TGCGCCAGCAGCCAAGGCGGTGGACAACCTGGCTACACCTTC. The chain employs TRBV4-1 and TRBJ1-2; the D gene is perhaps TRBD1, on 5 matching bases. The CDR3 starts with the cysteine, ends with the phenylalanine, and has 14 residues. Left in the record is the CDR3 DNA by itself, 42 bases read in frame from the first base. A distance of 13 bases separates the germline ends of V and J, which lose 1 base and 7 bases respectively. The germline V gene yields MGHRA for CDR1 and YSYEKL for CDR2.